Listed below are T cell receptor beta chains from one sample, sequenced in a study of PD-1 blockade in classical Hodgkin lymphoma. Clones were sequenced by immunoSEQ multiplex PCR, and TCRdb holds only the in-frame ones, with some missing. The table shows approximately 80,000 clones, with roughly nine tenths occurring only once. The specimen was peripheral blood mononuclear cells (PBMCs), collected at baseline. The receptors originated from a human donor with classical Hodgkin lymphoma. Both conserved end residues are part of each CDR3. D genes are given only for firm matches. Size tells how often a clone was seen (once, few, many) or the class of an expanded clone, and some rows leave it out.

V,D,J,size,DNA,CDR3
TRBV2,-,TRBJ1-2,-,TGTGCCAGCACAAGAGCCCCAGCTCAAGGCTACACCTTC,CASTRAPAQGYTF
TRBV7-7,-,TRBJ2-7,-,TGTGCCAGCAGCTTAGCGGTCGGGGCCGAGCAGTACTTC,CASSLAVGAEQYF
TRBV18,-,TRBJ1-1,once,TGTGCCAGCTCACCTGGGGAAAACACTGAAGCTTTCTTT,CASSPGENTEAFF
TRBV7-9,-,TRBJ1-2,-,TGTGCCAGCAGCTCCCGGAGTATCTATGGCTACACCTTC,CASSSRSIYGYTF
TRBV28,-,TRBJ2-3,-,TGTGCCAGCAGTTTATCCGCAGACAACACAGATACGCAGTATTTT,CASSLSADNTDTQYF
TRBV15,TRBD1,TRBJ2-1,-,TGTGCCACCAGCAGGGACGGGACAGGGGCCGAGGAGCAGTTCTTC,CATSRDGTGAEEQFF
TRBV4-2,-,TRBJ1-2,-,TGTGCCAGCAGCCATGTACCGGACCAGTTATTAGCTAACTATGGCTACACCTTC,CASSHVPDQLLANYGYTF
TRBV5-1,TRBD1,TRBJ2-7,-,TGCGCCAGCAGCCCGTTGACAGGGGGCACCTCCTACGAGCAGTACTTC,CASSPLTGGTSYEQYF
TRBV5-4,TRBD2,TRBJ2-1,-,TGTGCCAGCAGACCGACTAGCGGGAGGTTAGTGAGTGAGCAGTTCTTC,CASRPTSGRLVSEQFF
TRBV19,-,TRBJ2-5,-,TGTGCCAGTAGTATAATGGAGACCCAGTACTTC,CASSIMETQYF
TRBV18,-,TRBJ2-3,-,TGTGCCAGCTCACCGGGGCTTACAGATACGCAGTATTTT,CASSPGLTDTQYF
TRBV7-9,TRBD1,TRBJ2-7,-,TGTGCCAGCAGCGATCTCCGGACAGGGGGGTACGAGCAGTACTTC,CASSDLRTGGYEQYF
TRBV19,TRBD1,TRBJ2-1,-,TGTGCCAGTAGTATATCCCGGACAGGGGGCAATGAGCAGTTCTTC,CASSISRTGGNEQFF
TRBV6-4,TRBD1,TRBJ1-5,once,TGTGCCAGCAGTGAAGGGACAGGGGGCAATCAGCCCCAGCATTTT,CASSEGTGGNQPQHF
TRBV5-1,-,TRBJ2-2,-,TGCGCCAGCACCATTAGCGGAGGGAACACCGGGGAGCTGTTTTTT,CASTISGGNTGELFF
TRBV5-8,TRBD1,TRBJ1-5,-,TGTGCCAGCGGTACAGGGGGCTCCAATCAGCCCCAGCATTTT,CASGTGGSNQPQHF
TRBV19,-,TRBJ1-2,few,TGTGCCAGTAGTCCCGGGACTGAGGGACTCTATGGCTACACCTTC,CASSPGTEGLYGYTF
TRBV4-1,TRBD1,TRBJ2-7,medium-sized,TGCGCCAGCAGCTACGGGACAGGGAAGGGCGAGCAGTACTTC,CASSYGTGKGEQYF
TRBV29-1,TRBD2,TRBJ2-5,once,TGCAGCGTTCCAACCCTAGCGGGAGCATTAGGAAAGACCCAGTACTTC,CSVPTLAGALGKTQYF
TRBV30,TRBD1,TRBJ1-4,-,TGTGCCTGGAGCTTCCCTTACAGGGGGACTAATGAAAAACTGTTTTTT,CAWSFPYRGTNEKLFF
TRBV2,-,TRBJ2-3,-,TGTGCCAGCAGCCCGGCGGCTAGCGGCACAGATACGCAGTATTTT,CASSPAASGTDTQYF
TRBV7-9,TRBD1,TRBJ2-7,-,TGTGCCAGCAGCTTAGTGGGACAGAACCCGATAGGAGTCGAGCAGTACTTC,CASSLVGQNPIGVEQYF
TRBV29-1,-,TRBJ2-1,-,TGCAGCCTCGAAGGTAGCGGCCGAAATGAGCAGTTCTTC,CSLEGSGRNEQFF
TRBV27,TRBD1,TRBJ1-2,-,TGTGCCAGCAGTTTGACAGGGGGCCATGGCTACACCTTC,CASSLTGGHGYTF
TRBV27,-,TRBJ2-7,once,TGTGCCAGCAGCTCCCCCGGGGCCCTCCGTTCCTACGAGCAGTACTTC,CASSSPGALRSYEQYF
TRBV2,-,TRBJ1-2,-,TGTGCCAGCAGTGTCGGCGGCGGCCCCTACGGCTACACCTTC,CASSVGGGPYGYTF
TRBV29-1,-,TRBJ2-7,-,TGCAGCGTTGAAGCGGGGCTCGAGCAGTACTTC,CSVEAGLEQYF
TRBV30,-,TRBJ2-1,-,TGTGCCTGGAGCCCCGGGCAGCTACTTCTCAATGAGCAGTTCTTC,CAWSPGQLLLNEQFF
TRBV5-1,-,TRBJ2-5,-,TGCGCCAGCTTACCGCCGGGACCGGGAAAGACCCAGTACTTC,CASLPPGPGKTQYF
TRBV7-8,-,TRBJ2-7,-,-,CASILAPRDDGLYEQYF
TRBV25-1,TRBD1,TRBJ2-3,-,TGTGCCAGCAGTGAATTTCGGACAGGAAGCACAGATACGCAGTATTTT,CASSEFRTGSTDTQYF
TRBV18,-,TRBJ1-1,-,TGTGCCAGCTCAGCCCGGGAGGGTTGGAACACTGAAGCTTTCTTT,CASSAREGWNTEAFF
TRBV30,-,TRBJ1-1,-,TGTGCCTCGGAGGGAGGGGGGGTAGGCACTGAAGCTTTCTTT,CASEGGGVGTEAFF
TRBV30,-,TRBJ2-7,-,TGTGCCTGGAGCCTAGGACCATTTTACGAGCAGTACTTC,CAWSLGPFYEQYF
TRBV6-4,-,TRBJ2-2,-,TGTGCCAGCAGTGACTCGGGTGTCGGGGAGCTGTTTTTT,CASSDSGVGELFF
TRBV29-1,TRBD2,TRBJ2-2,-,TGCAGCGTTGGGCTAGCGGGAGTACCCGGGGAGCTGTTTTTT,CSVGLAGVPGELFF
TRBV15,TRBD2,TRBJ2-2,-,TGTGCCACCAGCAGAGGTACTAGCGGGACCGGGGAGCTGTTTTTT,CATSRGTSGTGELFF
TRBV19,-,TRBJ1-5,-,TGTGCCAGTAGTCCACCCCCAGGGAATAGTCAGCCCCAGCATTTT,CASSPPPGNSQPQHF
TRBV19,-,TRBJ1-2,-,TGTGCCAGTACTGTCGGCAGGGACACCTATGGCTACACCTTC,CASTVGRDTYGYTF
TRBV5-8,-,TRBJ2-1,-,TGTGCCAGCAGGTTGGGGCCGACTGGCGGGTCCTACAATGAGCAGTTCTTC,CASRLGPTGGSYNEQFF
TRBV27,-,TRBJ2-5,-,TGTGCCAGCAGCGTAGTAGGGGGAGCTCAGGAGACCCAGTACTTC,CASSVVGGAQETQYF
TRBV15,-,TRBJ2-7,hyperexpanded,TGTGCCACCAGCAGAGAACAGGGCGGTCCCTCCTACGAGCAGTACTTC,CATSREQGGPSYEQYF
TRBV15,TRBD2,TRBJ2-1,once,TGTGCCACCAGCAGGCCCAAACTAGCGGGAGGTAGGAATGAGCAGTTCTTC,CATSRPKLAGGRNEQFF
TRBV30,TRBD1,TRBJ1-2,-,TGTGCCTGGAGTCCGACAGGGTTCTGGGATGGCTACACCTTC,CAWSPTGFWDGYTF
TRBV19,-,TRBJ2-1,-,TGTGCCAGTAGTTCCACCGGGATCCGGGGGTACAATGAGCAGTTCTTC,CASSSTGIRGYNEQFF
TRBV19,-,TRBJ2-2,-,TGTGCCAGTAGGATGGTCGAGGGGGACACCGGGGAGCTGTTTTTT,CASRMVEGDTGELFF
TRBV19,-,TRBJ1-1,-,TGTGCCAGTAGTATTGTCGGTGAAGCTTTCTTT,CASSIVGEAFF
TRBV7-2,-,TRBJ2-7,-,TGTGCCAGCAGCTTACCTAGTGGACGGCCGTCGGGCGAGCAGTACTTC,CASSLPSGRPSGEQYF
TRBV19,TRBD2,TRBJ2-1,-,TGTGCCAGTAGCCTTAGAGCGGGAGGAGGCTACAATGAGCAGTTCTTC,CASSLRAGGGYNEQFF
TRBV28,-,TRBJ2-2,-,TGTGCCAGCAGGTCGCACGATCTCACCGGGGAGCTGTTTTTT,CASRSHDLTGELFF
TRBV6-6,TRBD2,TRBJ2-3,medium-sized,TGTGCCAGCAGAGGAACTAGCGGGAGATCAGATACGCAGTATTTT,CASRGTSGRSDTQYF
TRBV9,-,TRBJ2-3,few,TGTGCCAGCAGCGTAGGGGTAGGCACAGATACGCAGTATTTT,CASSVGVGTDTQYF
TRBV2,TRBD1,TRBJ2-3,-,TGTGCCAGCAGCCAGGACAGGGGAGATACGCAGTATTTT,CASSQDRGDTQYF
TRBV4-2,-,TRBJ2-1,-,TGTGCCAGCAGCCAAGATTTCGGACCGTCCTACAATGAGCAGTTCTTC,CASSQDFGPSYNEQFF
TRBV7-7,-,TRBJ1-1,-,TGTGCCAGCAGCCGTGGAGAAAACACTGAAGCTTTCTTT,CASSRGENTEAFF
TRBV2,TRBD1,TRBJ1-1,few,TGTGCCTGTAAGGAGGGGACAGCCGGAGCAGCTTTCTTT,CACKEGTAGAAFF